The 32 T cell receptor beta chains below come from one sample, sequenced in a study of shared clonotypes between healthy human individuals. Clones were sequenced by immunoSEQ multiplex PCR, and TCRdb holds only the in-frame ones, with some missing. The sample yields hundreds of thousands of clones, 85% to 95% seen once. Naive-designated CD8 cells lacked CD45RO, were positively enriched for CCR7, and omitted terminally differentiated effector memory CD45RA+ cells. Sequencing was carried out using naive CD8+ T cells sorted from blood. The origin of the receptors is a man aged 25 to 40 in good health.

This chain joins TRBV7-9 and TRBJ1-1; D is unresolved. Germline V gene data show CDR1 as SEHNR and CDR2 as FQNEAQ (reference sequence). CDR3 length equals 15 residues. The V end lost 5 bases, the J end lost 0 bases, and 13 bases lay between the germline ends. This CDR3 is CASSPGWAMNTEAFF. The CDR3 DNA sequence: TGTGCCAGCAGCCCTGGATGGGCCATGAACACTGAAGCTTTCTTT. Looking up the rest from reference TRBV7-9 and TRBJ1-1 gives the full variable domain: DTGVSQNPRHKITKRGQNVTFRCDPISEHNRLYWYRQTLGQGPEFLTYFQNEAQLEKSRLLSDRFSAERPKGSFSTLEIQRTEQGDSAMYLCASSPGWAMNTEAFFGQGTRLTVV.

The rearrangement links TRBV6-1 to TRBJ1-2; D is undetermined. Trimming cost V 6 bases and J 4 bases, with 15 bases left between them. The CDR3 is 14 amino acids. CDR1 MNHNS and CDR2 SASEGT come from the germline V gene. CDR3 in DNA: TGTGCCAGCAGGAGTTGGGATATCATCTATGGCTACACCTTC. Residues: CASRSWDIIYGYTF.

This rearrangement joins TRBV4-1 to TRBJ2-1; 13 nucleotides match TRBD2. The CDR3 runs to 14 residues. With V trimmed by 6 bases and J by 6 bases, 2 bases remained unmatched. Germline V gene data show CDR1 as MGHRA and CDR2 as YSYEKL. The CDR3 region has the DNA TGCGCCAGCAGACTAGCGGGAGGGTCCAATGAGCAGTTCTTC. Translated: CASRLAGGSNEQFF.

This rearrangement joins TRBV7-9 to TRBJ2-2; 12 bases fit TRBD2. The V and J ends lost 5 bases and 5 bases, in that order; junction bases with no gene match: 6. Germline values: CDR1 SEHNR, CDR2 FQNEAQ (reference sequence). This CDR3 comprises 16 residues. CDR3 nucleotide sequence: TGTGCCAGCAGCGTGACTAGCGGGAGTCTAACCGGGGAGCTGTTTTTT. Encoded protein: CASSVTSGSLTGELFF. Complete variable domain (other parts from reference TRBV7-9 and TRBJ2-2): DTGVSQNPRHKITKRGQNVTFRCDPISEHNRLYWYRQTLGQGPEFLTYFQNEAQLEKSRLLSDRFSAERPKGSFSTLEIQRTEQGDSAMYLCASSVTSGSLTGELFFGEGSRLTVL.

The chain carries TRBV27 and TRBJ2-5; TRBD1 aligns across 11 bases. Germline assignment: CDR1 MNHEY and CDR2 SMNVEV (reference sequence). The V gene end was trimmed by 5 bases and the J gene end by 2 bases; junction bases not matched to a gene: 10. CDR3 size: 17 residues. In nucleotides, the CDR3 is TGTGCCAGCAGTGGACAGGGGGCGCGGAGAATACAAGAGACCCAGTACTTC. Translation: CASSGQGARRIQETQYF.

This sequence joins TRBV29-1 and TRBJ2-2; TRBD2 agrees at 8 bases. The CDR3 runs 15 residues. Germline trimming cut 5 bases from V and 3 bases from J; bases unmatched to any gene: 8. The V gene's germline CDR1 is SQVTM and CDR2 ANQGSEA. The CDR3: CSVMRAGGYTGELFF. DNA for the CDR3: TGCAGCGTTATGCGCGCGGGGGGATACACCGGGGAGCTGTTTTTT.

This clone occurred a few times. The sample contains more than one DNA sequence encoding this CDR3. For the CDR3, the DNA is TGTGCCAGCAGTTTCGGCAGGGGCTACGAGCAGTACTTC. Protein product: CASSFGRGYEQYF. The chain recombines TRBV27 with TRBJ2-7, with a weak D call TRBD1 (6 bases). Germline V lookup: CDR1 MNHEY, CDR2 SMNVEV (reference sequence). V lost 3 bases and J 3 bases, leaving 9 bases between the germline ends. CDR3 length: 13 residues.

In regard to this clone: One end of the junction fails to match germline, which may point to a read error. The chain has TRBV7-7 and TRBJ2-2; D perhaps matches TRBD2 (5 bases). Germline V gene sequence: CDR1 SSHAT, CDR2 FNYEAQ (reference sequence). CDR3 size: 15 residues. The CDR3 here is CASSLAAPGTGELFF. In nucleotides, the CDR3 is TGTGCTAGCAGCTTAGCTGCCCCGGGGACCGGGGAGCTGTTTTTT. Combining the CDR3 with reference TRBV7-7 and TRBJ2-2 gives the whole variable domain GAGVSQSPRYKVTKRGQDVTLRCDPISSHATLYWYQQALGQGPEFLTYFNYEAQPDKSGLPSDRFSAERPEGSISTLTIQRTEQRDSAMYRCASSLAAPGTGELFFGEGSRLTVL.

The J gene is TRBJ2-7, the V gene TRBV29-1; D is perhaps TRBD1 or TRBD2 (5 bases each). The germline V and J ends were trimmed by 1 base and 7 bases, with 14 bases remaining between them. This CDR3 has 13 amino acids. Germline CDR1 reads SQVTM; CDR2 reads ANQGSEA. The CDR3 protein is CSVEGLRGLEQYF. The CDR3 coding sequence is TGCAGCGTTGAAGGGCTGAGGGGATTAGAGCAGTACTTC.

This chain uses TRBV5-1 with TRBJ2-3; the match to TRBD2 covers 11 bases. Germline CDR1 is SGHRS and CDR2 is YFSETQ. V lost 4 bases, J lost 9 bases, and 10 bases stayed unmatched. The CDR3 covers 15 residues. This chain's CDR3 is CASSDTGTSGVTQYF. The CDR3 bases are TGCGCCAGCAGCGACACCGGGACTAGCGGCGTCACGCAGTATTTT.

This clone was seen once. V gene TRBV2 combines with J gene TRBJ2-7; D is possibly TRBD2 (5 bases). The V end lost 2 bases, the J end lost 0 bases, and 11 bases lay between the germline ends. CDR3 size: 15 residues. Germline V gene lookup returns CDR1 SNHLY and CDR2 FYNNEI. CDR3 coding DNA: TGTGCCAGCAGTGAAAGGACGGGAAGCTCCTACGAGCAGTACTTC. The encoded protein is CASSERTGSSYEQYF.

With respect to this clone: This specimen includes other DNA sequences encoding the same CDR3. The chain combines TRBV7-9 with TRBJ2-7; TRBD1 agrees at 9 bases. In germline, CDR1 is SEHNR, CDR2 FQNEAQ (reference sequence). The CDR3 has 15 amino acids. The V and J ends lost 1 base and 0 bases, in that order; junction bases with no gene match: 1. The CDR3 DNA is TGTGCCAGCAGCTTAGTGGGACAGGGCTCCTACGAGCAGTACTTC. Translated: CASSLVGQGSYEQYF.

The rearrangement joins TRBV9 to TRBJ2-2; D perhaps matches TRBD2 (5 bases). Trimming shortened V by 0 bases and J by 1 base, and 16 bases separated the two germline ends. This CDR3 contains 18 residues. The germline V gene encodes CDR1 SGDLS and CDR2 YYNGEE. CDR3 nucleotide sequence: TGTGCCAGCAGCGTAGAGGTTGGGCCCAGCGGGAACACCGGGGAGCTGTTTTTT. It yields the protein CASSVEVGPSGNTGELFF.

The rearrangement joins TRBV29-1 to TRBJ2-7; D is unresolved. The V end was cut by 7 bases, the J end by 0 bases, with 13 bases between. The length of the CDR3 is 13 residues. Germline CDR1 is SQVTM and CDR2 is ANQGSEA. CDR3: CSATPRSSYEQYF. CDR3 DNA: TGCAGCGCAACCCCACGAAGCTCCTACGAGCAGTACTTC.

This clone was picked up a small number of times. This chain connects TRBV27 to TRBJ2-2, with D uncertain. This CDR3 has 12 amino acids. V was clipped by 3 bases and J by 7 bases, with 6 bases between them. The germline V gene has CDR1 MNHEY and CDR2 SMNVEV (reference sequence). CDR3 sequence: CASSLMGGELFF. As DNA, the CDR3 is TGTGCCAGCAGTTTGATGGGCGGGGAGCTGTTTTTT.

The chain couples TRBV14 to TRBJ2-1; 10 bases agree with TRBD2. The CDR3 is made up of 16 amino acids. The V gene's germline CDR1 is SGHDN and CDR2 FVKESK. The junction had 9 bases not matched to a gene; V was cut back by 3 bases and J by 7 bases. CDR3 region: CASSHPGTSAWNEQFF. CDR3 nucleotide sequence: TGTGCCAGCAGCCACCCCGGGACTAGCGCCTGGAATGAGCAGTTCTTC.

The rearrangement uses TRBV4-1 and TRBJ1-1; D may be TRBD1 (6 bases). The CDR3 totals 14 residues. The germline V and J ends were trimmed by 5 bases and 11 bases, with 21 bases remaining between them. Germline V gene lookup returns CDR1 MGHRA and CDR2 YSYEKL. Here the CDR3 DNA reads TGCGCCAGCAGCGCCGACCGCAGGGGTAAGTGGGCTTTCTTT. It is translated as CASSADRRGKWAFF.

The rearrangement uses TRBV29-1 and TRBJ2-7; 12 bases agree with TRBD1. The J segment lost 6 bases and the V segment lost 5 bases, leaving 5 bases of the junction unmatched. CDR3 size: 13 residues. Germline V lookup: CDR1 SQVTM, CDR2 ANQGSEA. CDR3 in DNA: TGCAGCGTTTGGGGACAGGGGGCGCGCGAGCAGTACTTC. It translates to CSVWGQGAREQYF.

V gene TRBV11-2 combines with J gene TRBJ2-5, with 16 bases matching TRBD2. The CDR3 is 16 amino acids. Germline trimming cut 6 bases from V and 5 bases from J; bases unmatched to any gene: 6. Germline V lookup: CDR1 SGHAT, CDR2 FQNNGV. CDR3 region: CASRGTSGRDRETQYF. In nucleotides, the CDR3 is TGTGCCAGCAGAGGGACTAGCGGGAGGGATCGGGAGACCCAGTACTTC.

In this sample, this clone turned up once. The gene calls are TRBV15 and TRBJ1-2; D gene ambiguous. Trimming stripped 0 bases from V and 3 bases from J, with 17 bases between. The CDR3 is made up of 17 amino acids. Germline CDR1 and CDR2: LNHNV and YYDKDF (reference sequence). The CDR3 DNA reads as TGTGCCACCAGCAGAGATCCAATGGCAGTTACGGACTATGGCTACACCTTC. Protein product: CATSRDPMAVTDYGYTF.

V gene TRBV19 combines with J gene TRBJ1-5; TRBD1 matches at 7 bases. Germline trimming cut 1 base from V and 1 base from J; bases unmatched to any gene: 7. The CDR3 covers 17 residues. Germline-derived CDR1 and CDR2 are LNHDA and SQIVND (reference sequence). CDR3 coding DNA: TGTGCCAGTAGTATAGGGAGACAGGGCCGAAGCAATCAGCCCCAGCATTTT. It codes for CASSIGRQGRSNQPQHF.

This chain connects TRBV11-3 to TRBJ2-1, with D maybe TRBD1 (5 bases). CDR1 is SGHNT and CDR2 is YENEEA in the germline V gene. This CDR3 has 15 residues. Trimming took off 3 bases at V and 5 bases at J, with 14 bases between the two ends. DNA of the CDR3: TGTGCCAGCAGCTTGGGGCATACGAAAAACAATGAGCAGTTCTTC. Protein product: CASSLGHTKNNEQFF.

This clone was detected only a few times. Within the sample, other DNA sequences also encode this same CDR3. The V gene is TRBV27, the J gene TRBJ2-1, with D uncertain. V was clipped by 3 bases and J by 8 bases, with 8 bases between them. Germline V gives CDR1 MNHEY, CDR2 SMNVEV (reference sequence). The CDR3 totals 12 residues. CDR3 region: CASSLIGDEQFF. CDR3 coding DNA: TGTGCCAGCAGTTTGATTGGAGATGAGCAGTTCTTC.

The chain has TRBV19 and TRBJ1-1; D is perhaps TRBD1 (6 bases). V gave up 3 bases and J gave up 5 bases, with 7 bases separating them. CDR3 length equals 12 residues. Germline V lookup: CDR1 LNHDA, CDR2 SQIVND (reference sequence). The CDR3 loop reads CASSMRGTEAFF. In nucleotides, the CDR3 is TGTGCCAGTAGTATGAGGGGGACTGAAGCTTTCTTT.

CDR3 sequence: CASSLSWTIGDTQYF. CDR3 DNA: TGTGCCAGCAGTTTATCTTGGACTATCGGGGATACGCAGTATTTT. The gene calls are TRBV27 and TRBJ2-3, with a weak D call TRBD2 (6 bases). The CDR3 spans 15 residues. Germline V gene sequence: CDR1 MNHEY, CDR2 SMNVEV (reference sequence). Trimming removed 0 bases from V and 6 bases from J, with 13 bases in between.

The chain couples TRBV9 to TRBJ1-1, with a possible D match to TRBD1 (6 bases). Per the germline V gene, CDR1 is SGDLS and CDR2 is YYNGEE. V was pared by 0 bases and J by 0 bases, with 6 bases between. The length of the CDR3 is 14 residues. CDR3 bases: TGTGCCAGCAGCGTAGGACAGGTGAACACTGAAGCTTTCTTT. Residues: CASSVGQVNTEAFF.

The CDR3 DNA is TGTGCCAGCAGCCTTGGACAGGGGCCCTACGAGCAGTACTTC. Amino acids: CASSLGQGPYEQYF. V usage is TRBV14 and J usage is TRBJ2-7; 9 bases map to TRBD1. Germline lookup yields CDR1 SGHDN and CDR2 FVKESK. J gave up 2 bases and V 4 bases, and 3 bases lay outside the gene matches. The CDR3 consists of 14 residues. Full variable domain (outside the CDR3, taken from reference TRBV14 and TRBJ2-7): EAGVTQFPSHSVIEKGQTVTLRCDPISGHDNLYWYRRVMGKEIKFLLHFVKESKQDESGMPNNRFLAERTGGTYSTLKVQPAELEDSGVYFCASSLGQGPYEQYFGPGTRLTVT.

The chain recombines TRBV11-2 with TRBJ1-1, with D tentatively TRBD1 (6 bases). Germline assignment: CDR1 SGHAT and CDR2 FQNNGV. The length of the CDR3 is 14 residues. With 5 bases removed from V and 3 bases from J, the gap between germline ends came to 13 bases. The CDR3 is CASSPRTAYTEAFF. For the CDR3, the DNA is TGTGCCAGCAGCCCGAGGACAGCTTACACTGAAGCTTTCTTT.

The chain uses TRBV25-1 and TRBJ1-4; TRBD1 matches at 7 bases. CDR1 is MGHDK and CDR2 is SYGVNS in the germline V gene. This CDR3 contains 16 residues. Trimming removed 4 bases from V and 6 bases from J; junction bases left unmatched: 11. CDR3 bases: TGTGCCAGCAGTGGGCGACAGGGCGGCTTTCATGAAAAACTGTTTTTT. Its translation: CASSGRQGGFHEKLFF.

This clone was seen once. CDR3 protein: CASSSPGQGYEQYF. The CDR3 bases are TGTGCCAGCAGTTCCCCGGGACAGGGCTACGAGCAGTACTTC. The chain uses TRBV28 and TRBJ2-7, with 9 bases identical to TRBD1. V lost 4 bases to trimming and J lost 3 bases; unmatched junction nucleotides: 4. CDR1 is MDHEN, CDR2 SYDVKM, per germline. The CDR3 covers 14 residues. Full variable domain (remainder filled in from reference TRBV28 and TRBJ2-7): DVKVTQSSRYLVKRTGEKVFLECVQDMDHENMFWYRQDPGLGLRLIYFSYDVKMKEKGDIPEGYSVSREKKERFSLILESASTNQTSMYLCASSSPGQGYEQYFGPGTRLTVT.

V gene TRBV11-2 combines with J gene TRBJ2-2, with D perhaps TRBD1 (6 bases). The germline V gene encodes CDR1 SGHAT and CDR2 FQNNGV. This CDR3 spans 18 amino acids. V was pared by 5 bases and J by 8 bases, with 27 bases between. The chain's CDR3 is CASSQTLWGETGTGELFF. The CDR3 DNA reads as TGTGCCAGCAGCCAGACGCTCTGGGGCGAAACGGGGACAGGGGAGCTGTTTTTT.

The rearrangement joins TRBV4-1 to TRBJ1-1, with 9 nucleotides matching TRBD1. The trim removed 0 bases at V and 3 bases at J, leaving 5 bases unmatched. Germline CDR1 reads MGHRA; CDR2 reads YSYEKL. The CDR3 length is 16 residues. The CDR3 DNA reads as TGCGCCAGCAGCCAAGATTGGACAGGGGTGGACACTGAAGCTTTCTTT. It is translated as CASSQDWTGVDTEAFF.